This entry describes one T cell receptor (beta chain). Its specificity is not known. The sample belongs to a study of T cells in Graves' hyperthyroidism and ophthalmopathy. On the study more broadly: The blood sample was taken at first diagnosis, before treatment began. Points from the study as a whole: Clonotypes that were expanded in thyroid above 0.001 mostly appeared in blood too. Ophthalmopathy was identified by the model a median approximately 6.4 months ahead of onset.

The TCR beta CDR3 regions underwent amplification using RNA transcripts as the source. TCR CDR3 underwent first-round RT-PCR with the HTBI primer set. One entry per CDR3 protein, called by TCRdb with MiXCR from the multiplex PCR reads. This sample has about 180,000 distinct CDR3 sequences, with approximately 15% found just once. Germline values: CDR1 DFQATT, CDR2 SNEGSKA (reference sequence). The CDR3 contains 14 residues. V was trimmed by 6 bases and J by 2 bases, leaving 17 bases between them. Input material: blood. The chain recombines TRBV20-1 with TRBJ2-7; D is perhaps TRBD2 (5 bases). This TCR was sampled from a woman in her fifties or sixties with Graves' hyperthyroidism. As DNA, the CDR3 is TGCAGTGCGCCAGACCGTCGGCGGGCCTACGAGCAGTACTTC. Protein sequence: CSAPDRRRAYEQYF.